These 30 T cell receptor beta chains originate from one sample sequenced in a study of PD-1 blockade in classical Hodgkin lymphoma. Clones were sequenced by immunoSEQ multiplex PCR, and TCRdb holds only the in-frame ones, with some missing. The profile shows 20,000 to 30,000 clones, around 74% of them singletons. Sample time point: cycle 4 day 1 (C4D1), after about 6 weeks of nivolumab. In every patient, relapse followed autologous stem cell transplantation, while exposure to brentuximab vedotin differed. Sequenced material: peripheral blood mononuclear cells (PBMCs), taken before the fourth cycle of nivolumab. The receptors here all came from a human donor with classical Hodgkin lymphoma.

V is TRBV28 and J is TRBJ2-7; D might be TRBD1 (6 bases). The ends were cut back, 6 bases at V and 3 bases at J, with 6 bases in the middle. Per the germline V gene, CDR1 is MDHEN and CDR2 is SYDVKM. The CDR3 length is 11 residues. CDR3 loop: CASSRGYEQYF. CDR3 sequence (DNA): TGTGCCAGCAGCAGGGGCTACGAGCAGTACTTC.

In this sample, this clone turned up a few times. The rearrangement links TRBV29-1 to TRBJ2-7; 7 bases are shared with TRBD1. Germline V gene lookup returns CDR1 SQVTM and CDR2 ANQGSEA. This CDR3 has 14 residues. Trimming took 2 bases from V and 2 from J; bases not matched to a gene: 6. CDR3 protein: CSVELTGTPYEQYF. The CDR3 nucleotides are TGCAGCGTTGAACTGACAGGGACCCCCTACGAGCAGTACTTC.

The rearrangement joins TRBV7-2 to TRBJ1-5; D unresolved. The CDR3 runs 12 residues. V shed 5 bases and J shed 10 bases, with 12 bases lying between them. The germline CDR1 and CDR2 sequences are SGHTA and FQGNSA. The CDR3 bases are TGTGCCAGCAGCCCTCACACCGGTCCCCAGCATTTT. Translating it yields CASSPHTGPQHF.

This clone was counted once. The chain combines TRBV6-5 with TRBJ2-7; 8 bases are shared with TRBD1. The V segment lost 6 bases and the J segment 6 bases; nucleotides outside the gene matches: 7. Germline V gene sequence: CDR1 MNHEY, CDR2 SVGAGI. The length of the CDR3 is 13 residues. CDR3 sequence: CASSPTGAGEQYV. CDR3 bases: TGTGCCAGCAGCCCGACAGGGGCCGGCGAGCAGTACGTC.

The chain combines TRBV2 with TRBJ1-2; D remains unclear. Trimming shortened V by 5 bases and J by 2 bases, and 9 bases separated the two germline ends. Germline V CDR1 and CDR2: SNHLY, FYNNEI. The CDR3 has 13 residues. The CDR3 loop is CASSYVANYGYTF. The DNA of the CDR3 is TGTGCCAGCAGTTACGTCGCCAACTATGGCTACACCTTC.

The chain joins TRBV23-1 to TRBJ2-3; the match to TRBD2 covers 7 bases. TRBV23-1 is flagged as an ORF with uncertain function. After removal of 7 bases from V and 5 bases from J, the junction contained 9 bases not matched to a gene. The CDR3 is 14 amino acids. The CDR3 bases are TGCGCCAGCATCCCTGGGGGGGATGAAGATACGCAGTATTTT. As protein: CASIPGGDEDTQYF.

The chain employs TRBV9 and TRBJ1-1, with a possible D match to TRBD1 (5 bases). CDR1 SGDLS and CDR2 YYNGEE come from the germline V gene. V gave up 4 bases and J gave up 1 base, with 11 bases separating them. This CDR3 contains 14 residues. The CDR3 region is CASSRSGANTEAFF. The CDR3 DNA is TGTGCCAGCAGCCGTTCCGGGGCGAACACTGAAGCTTTCTTT.

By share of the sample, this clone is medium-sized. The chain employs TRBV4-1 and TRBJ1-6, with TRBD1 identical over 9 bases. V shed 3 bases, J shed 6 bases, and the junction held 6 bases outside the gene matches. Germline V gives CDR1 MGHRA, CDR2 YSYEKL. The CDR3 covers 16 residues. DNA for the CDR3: TGCGCCAGCAGCCACGGACAGGGGATGGGTAATTCACCCCTCCACTTT. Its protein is CASSHGQGMGNSPLHF.

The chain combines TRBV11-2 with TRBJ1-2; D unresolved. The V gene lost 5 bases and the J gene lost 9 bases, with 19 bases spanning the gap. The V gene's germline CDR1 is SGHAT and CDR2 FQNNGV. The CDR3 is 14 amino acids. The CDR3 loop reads CASSLTDGAGSYTF. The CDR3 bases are TGTGCCAGCAGCCTGACCGACGGCGCCGGTAGCTACACCTTC.

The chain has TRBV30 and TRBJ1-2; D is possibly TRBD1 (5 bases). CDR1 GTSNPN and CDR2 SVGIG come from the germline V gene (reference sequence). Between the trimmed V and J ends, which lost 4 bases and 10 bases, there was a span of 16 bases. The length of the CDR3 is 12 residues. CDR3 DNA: TGTGCCTGGACTTCGTACCGGGACGACTACACCTTC. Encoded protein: CAWTSYRDDYTF.

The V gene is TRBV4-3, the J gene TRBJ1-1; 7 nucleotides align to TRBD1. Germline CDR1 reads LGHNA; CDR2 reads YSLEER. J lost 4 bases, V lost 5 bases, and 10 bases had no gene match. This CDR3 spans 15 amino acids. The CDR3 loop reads CASSNRDSLFTEAFF. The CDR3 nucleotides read TGCGCCAGCAGCAACCGGGACAGCTTATTCACTGAAGCTTTCTTT.

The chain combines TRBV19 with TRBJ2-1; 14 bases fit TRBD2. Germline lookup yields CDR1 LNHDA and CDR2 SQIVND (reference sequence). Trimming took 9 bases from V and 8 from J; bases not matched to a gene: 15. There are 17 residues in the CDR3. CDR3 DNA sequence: TGTGCCAGCCGCAGGGGACCGGGACTAGCGGGGGAGTATGAGCAGTTCTTC. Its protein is CASRRGPGLAGEYEQFF.

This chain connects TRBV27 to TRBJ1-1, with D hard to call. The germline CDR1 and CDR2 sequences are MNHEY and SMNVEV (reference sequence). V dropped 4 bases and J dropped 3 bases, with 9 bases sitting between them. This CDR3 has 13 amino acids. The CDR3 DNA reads TGTGCCAGCAGTTGGATCGCGGACACTGAAGCTTTCTTT. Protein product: CASSWIADTEAFF.

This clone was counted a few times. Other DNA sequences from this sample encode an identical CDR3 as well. The CDR3 spells CASSIGGGSNQPQHF. Here the CDR3 DNA reads TGTGCCAGTAGTATCGGCGGTGGGAGCAATCAGCCCCAGCATTTT. The chain carries TRBV19 and TRBJ1-5; the D is unclear. This CDR3 has 15 residues. Germline V gene lookup returns CDR1 LNHDA and CDR2 SQIVND (reference sequence). V shed 3 bases and J shed 1 base, with 10 bases lying between them.

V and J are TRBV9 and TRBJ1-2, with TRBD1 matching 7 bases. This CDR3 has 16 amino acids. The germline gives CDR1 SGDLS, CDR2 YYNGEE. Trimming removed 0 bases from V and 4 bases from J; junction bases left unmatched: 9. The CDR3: CASSVDPNRGSYGYTF. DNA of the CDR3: TGTGCCAGCAGCGTAGACCCGAACAGGGGCTCCTATGGCTACACCTTC.

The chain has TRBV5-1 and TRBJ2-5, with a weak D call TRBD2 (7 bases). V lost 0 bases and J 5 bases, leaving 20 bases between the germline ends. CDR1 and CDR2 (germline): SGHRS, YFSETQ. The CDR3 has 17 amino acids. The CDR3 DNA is TGCGCCAGCAGCTTGGAAGGTTGGGGGCGGGGGTATGAGACCCAGTACTTC. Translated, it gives CASSLEGWGRGYETQYF.

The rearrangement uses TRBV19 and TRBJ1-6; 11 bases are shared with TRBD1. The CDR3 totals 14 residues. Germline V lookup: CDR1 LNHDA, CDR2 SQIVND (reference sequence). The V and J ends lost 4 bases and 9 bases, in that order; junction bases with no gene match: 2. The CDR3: CASSTDRGLSPLHF. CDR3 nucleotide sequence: TGTGCCAGTAGTACGGACAGGGGGCTTTCACCCCTCCACTTT.

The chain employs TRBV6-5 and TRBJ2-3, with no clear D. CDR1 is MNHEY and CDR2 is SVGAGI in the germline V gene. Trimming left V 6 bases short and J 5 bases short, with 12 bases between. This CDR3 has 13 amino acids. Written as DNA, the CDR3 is TGTGCCAGCAGCCTCCAGGTTGGAGATACGCAGTATTTT. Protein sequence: CASSLQVGDTQYF.

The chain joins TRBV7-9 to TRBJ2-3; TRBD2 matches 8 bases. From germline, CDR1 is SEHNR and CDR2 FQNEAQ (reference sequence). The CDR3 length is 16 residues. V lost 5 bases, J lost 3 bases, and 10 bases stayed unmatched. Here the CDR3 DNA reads TGTGCCAGCAGCCCATCCTCGGGCGGGGGGACAGATACGCAGTATTTT. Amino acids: CASSPSSGGGTDTQYF.

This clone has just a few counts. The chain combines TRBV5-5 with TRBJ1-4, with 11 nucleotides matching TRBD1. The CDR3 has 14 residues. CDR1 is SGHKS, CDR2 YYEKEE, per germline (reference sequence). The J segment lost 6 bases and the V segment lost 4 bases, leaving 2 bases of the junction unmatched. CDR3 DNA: TGTGCCAGCAGCGGGACAGGGGGGGATGAAAAACTGTTTTTT. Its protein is CASSGTGGDEKLFF.

The CDR3 DNA is TGTGCCAGCAGAACTACTATCGAGCAGTACTTC. Its protein product is CASRTTIEQYF. This chain uses TRBV6-5 with TRBJ2-7; D not certain. Trimming left V 6 bases short and J 6 bases short, with 9 bases between. Germline V gene data show CDR1 as MNHEY and CDR2 as SVGAGI. The CDR3 has 11 amino acids.

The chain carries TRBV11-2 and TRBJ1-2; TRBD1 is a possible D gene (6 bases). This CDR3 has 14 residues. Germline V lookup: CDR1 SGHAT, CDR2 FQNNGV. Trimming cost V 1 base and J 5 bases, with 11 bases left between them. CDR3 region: CASSLVTQGYGYTF. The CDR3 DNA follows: TGTGCCAGCAGCTTAGTTACACAGGGTTATGGCTACACCTTC.

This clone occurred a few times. The CDR3 reads CASIGNEKLFF. The CDR3 nucleotides are TGTGCCAGCATAGGCAACGAAAAACTGTTTTTT. The chain joins TRBV2 to TRBJ1-4; D is undetermined. CDR3 length equals 11 residues. V was shortened by 7 bases and J by 8 bases, with 8 bases between the two germline ends. Germline V gene lookup returns CDR1 SNHLY and CDR2 FYNNEI.

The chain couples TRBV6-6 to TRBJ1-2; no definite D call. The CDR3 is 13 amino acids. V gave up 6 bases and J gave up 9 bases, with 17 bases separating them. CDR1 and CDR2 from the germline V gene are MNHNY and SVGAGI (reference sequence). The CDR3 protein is CASRMPNFGSYTF. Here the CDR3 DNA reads TGTGCCAGCAGGATGCCCAATTTTGGGAGCTACACCTTC.

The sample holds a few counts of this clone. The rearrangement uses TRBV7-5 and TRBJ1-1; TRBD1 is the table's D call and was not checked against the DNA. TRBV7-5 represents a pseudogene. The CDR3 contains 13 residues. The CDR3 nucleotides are TGTGCCAGCAGCCCTGGGGGCATCTCTGAAGCTTTCTTT. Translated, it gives CASSPGGISEAFF.

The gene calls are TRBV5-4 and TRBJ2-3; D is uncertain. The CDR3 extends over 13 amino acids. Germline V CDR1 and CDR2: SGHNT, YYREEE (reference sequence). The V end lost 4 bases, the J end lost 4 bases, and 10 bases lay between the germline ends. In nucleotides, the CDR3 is TGTGCCAGCAGCCTCGCTAACTCAGATACGCAGTATTTT. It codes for CASSLANSDTQYF.

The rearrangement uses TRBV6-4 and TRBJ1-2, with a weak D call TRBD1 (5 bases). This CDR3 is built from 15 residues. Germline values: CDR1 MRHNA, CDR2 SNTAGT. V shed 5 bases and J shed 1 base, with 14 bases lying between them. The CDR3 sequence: CASSPGVLINYGYTF. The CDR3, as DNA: TGTGCCAGCAGTCCGGGGGTCTTAATTAACTATGGCTACACCTTC.

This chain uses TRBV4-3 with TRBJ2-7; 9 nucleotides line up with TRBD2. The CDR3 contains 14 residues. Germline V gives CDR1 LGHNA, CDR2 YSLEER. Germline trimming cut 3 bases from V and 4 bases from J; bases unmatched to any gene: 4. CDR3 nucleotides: TGCGCCAGCAGCCAGGCAGCGGGGGGATACGAGCAGTACTTC. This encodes CASSQAAGGYEQYF.

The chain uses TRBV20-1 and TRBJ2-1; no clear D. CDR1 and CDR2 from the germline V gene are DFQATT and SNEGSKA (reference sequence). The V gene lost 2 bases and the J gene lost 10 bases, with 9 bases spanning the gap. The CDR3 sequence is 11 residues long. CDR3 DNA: TGCAGTGCTAGATATGGCACAGAGCAGTTCTTC. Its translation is CSARYGTEQFF.

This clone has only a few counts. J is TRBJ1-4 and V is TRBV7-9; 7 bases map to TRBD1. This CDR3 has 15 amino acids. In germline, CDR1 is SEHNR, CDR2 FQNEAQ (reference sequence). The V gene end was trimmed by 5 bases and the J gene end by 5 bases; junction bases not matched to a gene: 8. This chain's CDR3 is CASSPGGTANEKLFF. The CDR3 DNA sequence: TGTGCCAGCAGCCCGGGGGGGACAGCAAATGAAAAACTGTTTTTT.